These T cell receptor beta chains were read from a single sample in a study of OX40 agonist ivuxolimab in advanced cancers. Generated by immunoSEQ multiplex PCR, the TCRdb table keeps only in-frame clones and is missing some. The repertoire holds several thousand clones, with more than 75% as singletons. The source material was CD4+ or CD8+ T cells sorted from blood, sampled in a trial of the OX40 agonist ivuxolimab. The receptors stem from an adult with an advanced solid tumor such as melanoma, head and neck, liver or kidney cancer. Each CDR3 is given with its conserved first and last residue. A D gene is named only where the DNA matches it firmly. Where a row states a size, it is once, few, many or the class of an expanded clone; other rows omit it.

clone_size | d_call | j_call | v_call | cdr3_nt | cdr3_aa
. | . | TRBJ2-1 | TRBV7-9 | TGTGCCAGCAGCCAGAATGAGCAGTTCTTC | CASSQNEQFF
. | . | TRBJ2-7 | TRBV19 | TGTGCCAGTAGTATAGGTCTGGTCTCCTACGAGCAGTACTTC | CASSIGLVSYEQYF
. | . | TRBJ2-7 | TRBV28 | TGTGCCAGCAGTTCCCTTCCCGGTGTCAGAGGGGCCTACGAGCAGTACTTC | CASSSLPGVRGAYEQYF
few | . | TRBJ1-1 | TRBV30 | TGTGCCTGGAGTGTACTGGTGAACACTGAAGCTTTCTTT | CAWSVLVNTEAFF
. | . | TRBJ1-1 | TRBV11-2 | TGTGCCAGCAGCTTACACCCCGGCACTGAAGCTTTCTTT | CASSLHPGTEAFF
. | . | TRBJ1-1 | TRBV25-1 | TGTGCCAGCAATAGGCGGGGATCATTTAAATCTGAAGCTTTCTTT | CASNRRGSFKSEAFF
. | . | TRBJ2-5 | TRBV2 | TGTGCCAGCGGCCCTGGGAAGGAAGGGACCCAGTACTTC | CASGPGKEGTQYF
. | . | TRBJ2-1 | TRBV27 | TGTGCCAGCAGTTTAGTAGACCCTGAGGAGGGCAGCGAGCAGTTCTTC | CASSLVDPEEGSEQFF
. | TRBD1 | TRBJ1-2 | TRBV28 | TGTGCCAGCGGCGACCCGGGACAGGGGGCGCGGGACTATGGCTACACCTTC | CASGDPGQGARDYGYTF
. | . | TRBJ2-3 | TRBV4-1 | TGCGCCAGCAGCCATTCACAGGGCACAGATACGCAGTATTTT | CASSHSQGTDTQYF